This T cell receptor (beta chain) was identified in a study of blood T cell repertoires in COVID-19 (dated by TCRdb to 2018 to 2020). Turning to the overall study: Samples covering the acute and convalescent phases of COVID-19 were provided by collaborators in the United States, Italy and Spain. The prospective study material was composed of cDNA or gDNA derived from T cells, B-cell-depleted T cells, or PBMCs. Deeply sampled blood TCRbeta repertoires from subjects exposed to, actively infected with, or recovered from COVID-19 were included in the dataset. The repertoires were released in a freely available public database intended as a resource for research on the immune response to SARS-CoV-2. Samples came from the ongoing ImmuneRACE study (first 160 participants) plus 1,254 subjects from 6 global collaborators. A de-identified subject ID, COVID-19 status, age in years and sex were almost always included in the sample metadata. Where available, HLA class I and class II types were taken from metadata supplied by the sample provider and were not determined by assay-based typing.

The immunoSEQ Assay, a bias-controlled multiplex PCR, was used to amplify TCRbeta CDR3 regions from genomic DNA. The authors processed their data as follows. Nucleated cell counts per sample were estimated from amplification of reference gene primers within the assay. To quantify the absolute abundance of each unique TCRbeta CDR3 rearrangement, sequence reads were collapsed and filtered. For each sample, productive Simpson clonality was calculated as the square root of Simpson's diversity index across productive rearrangements. In TCRdb, the immuneACCESS table is reduced to in-frame sequences with V and J assigned. These tables do not hold every clone; where another copy was compared, an unresolved V gene accounts for under half, and the others remain unexplained. The DNA was the basis for D and trimming; V, J and clone size are from that table. This sample gives 150,000 to 200,000 clones in total; more than 75% of them show up just once. Around 17% of the sample lies in the top ten.

Worth noting for this clone: Its recognized antigen is unknown. Base qualities are not provided; no much larger clone lies one nucleotide away.

Results the study describes overall, beyond this receptor: How much clinical and demographic metadata was included differed by source and by participant, and the metadata was provided uncurated.

In the prospective study, participants were about 18 to 95 years old, resided in about two dozen geographic areas of the United States, and were enrolled through a virtual design. To assign participants to cohorts, the prospective study relied on clinical history that participants themselves reported in a screening survey and a study questionnaire. Each participant in the prospective study had whole blood, serum and a nasopharyngeal or oropharyngeal swab collected by mobile phlebotomists. Participants in the prospective study had the option to provide additional blood draws and questionnaires over a 2-month period. Before DNA extraction, prospective study blood samples were shipped either frozen or at room temperature. The CDR3 has 14 amino acids, counting the end cysteine and phenylalanine. Just the 42-base CDR3 DNA is kept, in frame starting at base 1. V gives up 4 bases and J gives up 11 bases, and the segment between their germline ends measures 18 bases. The germline V gene supplies CDR1 SGHDN and CDR2 FVKESK.

This chain joins TRBV14 to TRBJ1-5; the D gene is unclear. This sequence was found in a woman aged 45-59 years with acute COVID-19. Sequenced: PBMCs or T cells enriched from blood (not recorded which). The DNA sequence is as follows: TGTGCCAGCAGCCCATATTACTACGGTCGATCCCAGCATTTT. Its amino acids are CASSPYYYGRSQHF.